These T cell receptor beta chains were read from a single sample in a study of blood T cell repertoires in COVID-19. TCRdb's copy holds only in-frame clones and misses some; the assay was immunoSEQ multiplex PCR. This table holds about 260,000 clones, 88% found once. Sequenced: peripheral blood. The receptor set was obtained from a man aged 55 to 69 who had recovered from COVID-19. CDR3s include the opening cysteine and the closing phenylalanine or tryptophan. The D gene is left open where the match is weak. A clone size is listed for some rows: how often the clone was seen (once, few, many), or a class if it is expanded.

j_gene: TRBJ2-7
abundance: -
d_gene: -
v_gene: TRBV5-5
CDR3nt: TGTGCCAGCAGCTTGATACGGGGAAACTACGAGCAGTACTTC
CDR3aa: CASSLIRGNYEQYF

j_gene: TRBJ1-1
abundance: -
d_gene: -
v_gene: TRBV5-4
CDR3nt: TGTGCCAGCAGCGCCGTAGAGGGCACTGAAGCTTTCTTT
CDR3aa: CASSAVEGTEAFF

j_gene: TRBJ2-7
abundance: -
d_gene: -
v_gene: TRBV3-1/TRBV3-2
CDR3nt: TGTGCCAGCAGCCAAGATCTCGGTAACTCCTACGAGCAGTACTTC
CDR3aa: CASSQDLGNSYEQYF

j_gene: TRBJ1-4
abundance: -
d_gene: -
v_gene: TRBV5-1
CDR3nt: TGCGCCAGCAGCTTGACCGGACTCGAGGCTAATGAAAAACTGTTTTTT
CDR3aa: CASSLTGLEANEKLFF

j_gene: TRBJ1-2
abundance: -
d_gene: -
v_gene: TRBV29-1
CDR3nt: TGCAGCGTTGCCGCAACGGGGGTCCGAGGCTACACCTTC
CDR3aa: CSVAATGVRGYTF

j_gene: TRBJ2-3
abundance: -
d_gene: -
v_gene: TRBV6-2/TRBV6-3
CDR3nt: TGTGCCAGCAGTTTACCCCTGACAGGAGGTAATACGCAGTATTTT
CDR3aa: CASSLPLTGGNTQYF

j_gene: TRBJ1-2
abundance: -
d_gene: TRBD1
v_gene: TRBV5-6
CDR3nt: TGTGCCAGCAGCTCCTCTAGACAGGGGAGCGATGGCTACACCTTC
CDR3aa: CASSSSRQGSDGYTF

j_gene: TRBJ1-6
abundance: -
d_gene: -
v_gene: TRBV6-1
CDR3nt: TGTGCCAGCAGTGATCGGTTGGGCGGGAGCTCCTATAATTCACCCCTCCACTTT
CDR3aa: CASSDRLGGSSYNSPLHF

j_gene: TRBJ1-6
abundance: few
d_gene: -
v_gene: TRBV5-1
CDR3nt: TGCGCCAGCAGCGTGGGAGCAGTCCAAGGGGGTTCACCCCTCCACTTT
CDR3aa: CASSVGAVQGGSPLHF

j_gene: TRBJ1-2
abundance: -
d_gene: TRBD1
v_gene: TRBV5-4
CDR3nt: TGTGCCAGCAGCTTGGAACCGACAGGGCTAGGCTATGGCTACACCTTC
CDR3aa: CASSLEPTGLGYGYTF

j_gene: TRBJ1-1
abundance: -
d_gene: -
v_gene: TRBV20-1
CDR3nt: TGCAGTGCCACCTGGGGCCACCCTTTCTTT
CDR3aa: CSATWGHPFF

j_gene: TRBJ1-5
abundance: -
d_gene: -
v_gene: TRBV9
CDR3nt: TGTGCCAGCAGCGTAGGGGGGGGCGCTGGACAGCCCCAGCATTTT
CDR3aa: CASSVGGGAGQPQHF

j_gene: TRBJ2-7
abundance: -
d_gene: TRBD1
v_gene: TRBV24-1
CDR3nt: TGTGCCACCAGTGATTTTATTTCGGACAGGGGGCTGTTCTTC
CDR3aa: CATSDFISDRGLFF

j_gene: TRBJ2-2
abundance: -
d_gene: TRBD2
v_gene: TRBV5-1
CDR3nt: TGCGCCAGCAGTCCCGGACTAGGGTTGGACACCGGGGAGCTGTTTTTT
CDR3aa: CASSPGLGLDTGELFF

j_gene: TRBJ2-5
abundance: -
d_gene: TRBD1
v_gene: TRBV5-4
CDR3nt: TGTGCCAGCAGCTTGGGAGGACAGGGGGCGCGGGAGACCCAGTACTTC
CDR3aa: CASSLGGQGARETQYF

j_gene: TRBJ2-2
abundance: -
d_gene: TRBD2
v_gene: TRBV7-9
CDR3nt: TGTGCCAGCAGCTTAGCGCTAGCGGGGGGCCCGAACACCGGGGAGCTGTTTTTT
CDR3aa: CASSLALAGGPNTGELFF

j_gene: TRBJ2-3
abundance: few
d_gene: TRBD2
v_gene: TRBV7-9
CDR3nt: TGTGCCAGCAGCTCCGGACTAGCGGGGAATACGCAGTATTTT
CDR3aa: CASSSGLAGNTQYF

j_gene: TRBJ2-7
abundance: -
d_gene: TRBD2
v_gene: TRBV5-1
CDR3nt: TGCGCCAGCAGCATCGGGACTAGCGGGCCCCCGCCTCTTTTC
CDR3aa: CASSIGTSGPPPLF

j_gene: TRBJ2-7
abundance: -
d_gene: TRBD1
v_gene: TRBV9
CDR3nt: TGTGCCAGCAGCGTGGGGTCCGGGACAGGGAAAGACGAGCAGTACTTC
CDR3aa: CASSVGSGTGKDEQYF

j_gene: TRBJ1-3
abundance: -
d_gene: -
v_gene: TRBV19
CDR3nt: TGTGCCAGCAGGGGAAGGTCTGGAAACACCATATATTTT
CDR3aa: CASRGRSGNTIYF

j_gene: TRBJ2-2
abundance: once
d_gene: TRBD1
v_gene: TRBV13
CDR3nt: TGTGCCAGCAGCTCCAACAGGGGAACCGGGGAGCTGTTTTTT
CDR3aa: CASSSNRGTGELFF

j_gene: TRBJ1-3
abundance: -
d_gene: -
v_gene: TRBV6-5
CDR3nt: TGTGCCAGCAGACTCGACGGGAACTCTGGAAACACCATATATTTT
CDR3aa: CASRLDGNSGNTIYF

j_gene: TRBJ1-3
abundance: -
d_gene: -
v_gene: TRBV5-1
CDR3nt: TGCGCCAGCAGCCTTGGAGGCTCTGGAAACACCATATATTTT
CDR3aa: CASSLGGSGNTIYF

j_gene: TRBJ2-3
abundance: once
d_gene: -
v_gene: TRBV10-1
CDR3nt: TGCGCCAGCAGTGAGTTTCGGGTGGCGGGTGATACAGATACGCAGTATTTT
CDR3aa: CASSEFRVAGDTDTQYF

j_gene: TRBJ2-5
abundance: -
d_gene: TRBD2
v_gene: TRBV5-8
CDR3nt: TGTGCCAGCAGCGCGGGACTAGCGGGGGCCCAAGAGACCCAGTACTTC
CDR3aa: CASSAGLAGAQETQYF

j_gene: TRBJ1-6
abundance: -
d_gene: -
v_gene: TRBV27
CDR3nt: TGTGCCAGCAGTTTTAACAATAATTCACCCCTCCACTTT
CDR3aa: CASSFNNNSPLHF

j_gene: TRBJ1-4
abundance: many
d_gene: TRBD1
v_gene: TRBV24-1
CDR3nt: TGTGCCACCAGTGACGCCGGGACAGGGGGGAGAGAAAAACTGTTTTTT
CDR3aa: CATSDAGTGGREKLFF

j_gene: TRBJ1-2
abundance: once
d_gene: TRBD1
v_gene: TRBV19
CDR3nt: TGTGCCAGTAGTATAGAGGCAGGGGGTGGCTACACCTTC
CDR3aa: CASSIEAGGGYTF

j_gene: TRBJ1-2
abundance: -
d_gene: TRBD1
v_gene: TRBV27
CDR3nt: TGTGCCAGCCGATGGACAGGGCAGAACTATGGCTACACCTTC
CDR3aa: CASRWTGQNYGYTF

j_gene: TRBJ2-1
abundance: -
d_gene: TRBD2
v_gene: TRBV6-5
CDR3nt: TGTGCCAGCAGGCAGACTAGCGGATACAATGAGCAGTTCTTC
CDR3aa: CASRQTSGYNEQFF

j_gene: TRBJ1-3
abundance: -
d_gene: -
v_gene: TRBV6-1
CDR3nt: TGTGCCAGCAGTGCACTCCGGGGAACTAAAGTAGGGAGAAACACCATATATTTT
CDR3aa: CASSALRGTKVGRNTIYF

j_gene: TRBJ2-3
abundance: -
d_gene: TRBD2
v_gene: TRBV19
CDR3nt: TGTGCCAGTAGTATTTTGGCGGGGGGGTCTGATACGCAGTATTTT
CDR3aa: CASSILAGGSDTQYF

j_gene: TRBJ1-2
abundance: -
d_gene: -
v_gene: TRBV19
CDR3nt: TGTGCCAGTAGTACCCCCTCCTATGGCTACACCTTC
CDR3aa: CASSTPSYGYTF

j_gene: TRBJ1-4
abundance: -
d_gene: -
v_gene: TRBV6-5
CDR3nt: TGTGCCAGCAAAAAGGGGGCAACTAATGAAAAACTGTTTTTT
CDR3aa: CASKKGATNEKLFF

j_gene: TRBJ2-3
abundance: -
d_gene: TRBD2
v_gene: TRBV19
CDR3nt: TGTGCCTCCTTAAGCGGGGGCCGCACAGATACGCAGTATTTT
CDR3aa: CASLSGGRTDTQYF

j_gene: TRBJ1-2
abundance: once
d_gene: TRBD1
v_gene: TRBV6-5
CDR3nt: TGTGCCAGCAGCCTCGGACAGGGAGGTGGCTACACCTTC
CDR3aa: CASSLGQGGGYTF

j_gene: TRBJ2-1
abundance: -
d_gene: TRBD1
v_gene: TRBV5-4
CDR3nt: TGTGCCAGCAGCCCAGGACAGGGGAGGAATGAGCAGTTCTTC
CDR3aa: CASSPGQGRNEQFF

j_gene: TRBJ1-1
abundance: -
d_gene: TRBD1
v_gene: TRBV25-1
CDR3nt: TGTGCCAGCAGTGAATTAAGGAGGACAGGGTCGGTTGAAGCTTTCTTT
CDR3aa: CASSELRRTGSVEAFF

j_gene: TRBJ1-2
abundance: -
d_gene: TRBD1
v_gene: TRBV24-1
CDR3nt: TGTGCCACCAGTGATTTGCCAGGACAGGGGAATGGCTACACCTTC
CDR3aa: CATSDLPGQGNGYTF

j_gene: TRBJ1-2
abundance: -
d_gene: TRBD1
v_gene: TRBV5-6
CDR3nt: TGTGCCAGCAGTACAGGGGTCGAGGACTATGGCTACACCTTC
CDR3aa: CASSTGVEDYGYTF

j_gene: TRBJ1-2
abundance: -
d_gene: TRBD1
v_gene: TRBV5-1
CDR3nt: TGCGCCAGCAGCTTTCAGACAGGGGGCAACTATGGCTACACCTTC
CDR3aa: CASSFQTGGNYGYTF

j_gene: TRBJ2-3
abundance: -
d_gene: -
v_gene: TRBV6-2/TRBV6-3
CDR3nt: TGTGCCAGCAGTTACCTATCCACAGATACGCAGTATTTT
CDR3aa: CASSYLSTDTQYF

j_gene: TRBJ1-2
abundance: few
d_gene: -
v_gene: TRBV19
CDR3nt: TGTGCCAGTAGTCCCCGCGGCAGCGTACTTGGCTACACCTTC
CDR3aa: CASSPRGSVLGYTF

j_gene: TRBJ2-3
abundance: -
d_gene: TRBD1
v_gene: TRBV24-1
CDR3nt: TGTGCCACCAGTGAGCCGGGACAGGGAGCAGATACGCAGTATTTT
CDR3aa: CATSEPGQGADTQYF

j_gene: TRBJ1-1
abundance: once
d_gene: -
v_gene: TRBV6-5
CDR3nt: TGTGCCAGCACCAGGGTCGGCACTGAAGCTTTCTTT
CDR3aa: CASTRVGTEAFF

j_gene: TRBJ2-2
abundance: -
d_gene: -
v_gene: TRBV11-2
CDR3nt: TGTGCCAGCAGCTCACTTCAGGGCGGGGAGCTGTTTTTT
CDR3aa: CASSSLQGGELFF

j_gene: TRBJ2-2
abundance: -
d_gene: TRBD1
v_gene: TRBV4-1
CDR3nt: TGCGCCAGCAGCCAAGCGGGACAGTCCACCGGGGAGCTGTTTTTT
CDR3aa: CASSQAGQSTGELFF

j_gene: TRBJ2-7
abundance: -
d_gene: TRBD1
v_gene: TRBV7-3
CDR3nt: TGTGCCAGCAGCTTGCAAGGGGGCACCTACGAGCAGTACTTC
CDR3aa: CASSLQGGTYEQYF

j_gene: TRBJ1-6
abundance: -
d_gene: TRBD1
v_gene: TRBV19
CDR3nt: TGTGCCAGTAGTACCCAGGACAGGGTGCAGTCACCCCTCCACTTT
CDR3aa: CASSTQDRVQSPLHF

j_gene: TRBJ2-1
abundance: -
d_gene: -
v_gene: TRBV4-1
CDR3nt: TGCGCCAGCAGCCAAGAATCCCAGCGGGATGAGCAGTTCTTC
CDR3aa: CASSQESQRDEQFF

j_gene: TRBJ1-1
abundance: -
d_gene: -
v_gene: TRBV19
CDR3nt: TGTGCCAGTAGTATAGATCTCTCAGGCACTGAAGCTTTCTTT
CDR3aa: CASSIDLSGTEAFF

j_gene: TRBJ1-2
abundance: -
d_gene: TRBD1
v_gene: TRBV4-1
CDR3nt: TGCGCCAGCAGCCAAATTCAACTTCGGACAGGGGACATAGCCTATGGCTACACCTTC
CDR3aa: CASSQIQLRTGDIAYGYTF

j_gene: TRBJ1-4
abundance: -
d_gene: TRBD1
v_gene: TRBV19
CDR3nt: TGTGCCAGTAGTACCCCGGGAGGGGGCGTCACTAATGAAAAACTGTTTTTT
CDR3aa: CASSTPGGGVTNEKLFF

j_gene: TRBJ1-4
abundance: -
d_gene: -
v_gene: TRBV9
CDR3nt: TGTGCCAGCAGCGTAGCACCCGGGTTAACAACTAATGAAAAACTGTTTTTT
CDR3aa: CASSVAPGLTTNEKLFF

j_gene: TRBJ2-5
abundance: -
d_gene: -
v_gene: TRBV5-6
CDR3nt: TGTGCCAGCAGCGGGGTCGGGGGACCCGAAGAGACCCAGTACTTC
CDR3aa: CASSGVGGPEETQYF

j_gene: TRBJ2-2
abundance: -
d_gene: TRBD2
v_gene: TRBV5-1
CDR3nt: TGCGCCAGCAGCTTACTAGCGGGGGGACCGGGGAGCACCGGGGAGCTGTTTTTT
CDR3aa: CASSLLAGGPGSTGELFF

j_gene: TRBJ1-5
abundance: -
d_gene: TRBD1
v_gene: TRBV6-5
CDR3nt: TGTGCCAGCAGTTACACGACAGGGTCAGATCAGCCCCAGCATTTT
CDR3aa: CASSYTTGSDQPQHF

j_gene: TRBJ2-7
abundance: once
d_gene: -
v_gene: TRBV3-1/TRBV3-2
CDR3nt: TGTGCCAGCAGCCAGGTGAGCTACGAGCAGTACTTC
CDR3aa: CASSQVSYEQYF

j_gene: TRBJ1-5
abundance: -
d_gene: TRBD1
v_gene: TRBV3-1/TRBV3-2
CDR3nt: TGTGCCAGCAGCCCATCTGGGACAGGTAATCAGCCCCAGCATTTT
CDR3aa: CASSPSGTGNQPQHF